These 8 T cell receptor beta chains were all obtained from the same sample, sequenced in a study of cytomegalovirus exposure and HLA in healthy donors. In the PCR, 60 Vbeta and 13 Jbeta primers were used. Sequencing was performed with immunoSEQ multiplex PCR; in TCRdb, only in-frame clones are kept and a portion is missing. The sample contains 150,000 to 170,000 clones, around 79% of which appear only once. Sample: PBMCs. These TCRs come from a man aged 30-40 years in good health and CMV-seropositive.

The CDR3, as DNA: TGTGCCAGTAGTATACGGCTCTCGGGATATGGCTACACCTTC. Protein product: CASSIRLSGYGYTF. The V gene is TRBV19, the J gene TRBJ1-2; D is undetermined. V gave up 2 bases and J gave up 5 bases, with 12 bases separating them. The germline gives CDR1 LNHDA, CDR2 SQIVND (reference sequence). The CDR3 has 14 amino acids.

The chain recombines TRBV11-2 with TRBJ1-2, with 10 bases lining up with TRBD1. Losses at the gene ends were 1 base for V and 4 bases for J; bases not matched to a gene: 9. Germline CDR1 is SGHAT and CDR2 is FQNNGV. The CDR3 consists of 17 residues. CDR3: CASSLGPRDRGLYGYTF. CDR3 bases: TGTGCCAGCAGCTTAGGGCCCCGGGACAGGGGACTCTATGGCTACACCTTC.

This clone was counted a few times. A junction end diverges from the germline sequence, so it may reflect a read error. The genes are TRBV7-7 and TRBJ2-2; a weak D match, TRBD1 (5 bases). Germline CDR1 and CDR2: SSHAT and FNYEAQ (reference sequence). The CDR3 has 13 residues. The CDR3 is CASSPIQGGELFF. The CDR3 coding sequence is TGTGCTAGCAGCCCAATCCAGGGCGGGGAGCTGTTTTTT.

The chain links TRBV7-9 to TRBJ2-7; TRBD1 matches 8 bases. V shed 10 bases, J shed 3 bases, and the junction held 11 bases outside the gene matches. Germline loops: CDR1 SEHNR, CDR2 FQNEAQ (reference sequence). CDR3 length: 14 residues. The CDR3 protein is CAIQGAGTFYEQYF. For the CDR3, the DNA is TGTGCCATTCAGGGGGCAGGAACTTTCTACGAGCAGTACTTC. Filled out from reference TRBV7-9 and TRBJ2-7, the complete variable domain reads DTGVSQNPRHKITKRGQNVTFRCDPISEHNRLYWYRQTLGQGPEFLTYFQNEAQLEKSRLLSDRFSAERPKGSFSTLEIQRTEQGDSAMYLCAIQGAGTFYEQYFGPGTRLTVT.

V and J are TRBV18 and TRBJ1-2; 7 positions agree with TRBD1. Per germline, CDR1 KGHSH and CDR2 LQKENI. The CDR3 totals 15 residues. With 6 bases clipped from V and 1 base from J, the junction kept 8 bases outside the gene matches. The CDR3, as DNA: TGTGCCAGCTCGTTAACAGGGGATTTTAACTATGGCTACACCTTC. It yields the protein CASSLTGDFNYGYTF.

This chain connects TRBV4-2 to TRBJ1-2; TRBD1 matches at 9 bases. After removal of 3 bases from V and 7 bases from J, the junction contained 15 bases not matched to a gene. Germline V lookup: CDR1 LGHNA, CDR2 YNFKEQ. The CDR3 consists of 17 residues. CDR3 bases: TGTGCCAGCAGCCACGGAGGGACAGGGTTATTAAGGGGTGGCTACACCTTC. Amino acids: CASSHGGTGLLRGGYTF.

This chain links TRBV28 with TRBJ2-7; 10 nucleotides agree with TRBD2. The ends lost 3 bases at V and 4 bases at J; junction bases unmatched: 3. In germline, CDR1 is MDHEN, CDR2 SYDVKM. CDR3 size: 14 residues. CDR3 nucleotide sequence: TGTGCCAGCAGTTTCCTAGCGGGAGCATACGAGCAGTACTTC. Protein sequence: CASSFLAGAYEQYF. The full variable domain, with the rest looked up from reference TRBV28 and TRBJ2-7, is DVKVTQSSRYLVKRTGEKVFLECVQDMDHENMFWYRQDPGLGLRLIYFSYDVKMKEKGDIPEGYSVSREKKERFSLILESASTNQTSMYLCASSFLAGAYEQYFGPGTRLTVT.

The V call is TRBV14, the J call TRBJ1-2; TRBD1 matches 9 bases. V dropped 1 base and J dropped 7; count of bases not matched to a gene: 10. The CDR3 runs 16 residues. Looked up from germline, CDR1 is SGHDN and CDR2 is FVKESK. The CDR3 spells CASSQVRAQGARGYTF. The CDR3 nucleotides read TGTGCCAGCAGCCAAGTTCGGGCACAGGGGGCTCGTGGCTACACCTTC.